The TCR beta chain described here comes from a study of beta chain features in type 1 diabetes. Study background: Over all samples combined, more than 90,000,000 sorted cells were examined.

Expressed TCRB transcripts got sequenced, as all isolated RNA was reverse transcribed. Sequencing used immunoSEQ multiplex PCR; TCRdb keeps in-frame clones, though not all of them. This sample has fewer than 900,000 clones, with under 20% found just once. This CDR3 region has 14 residues. The sample holds a few counts of this clone. The sequenced sample was naive CD4+ T cells from blood. The chain uses TRBV21-1 and TRBJ2-7; TRBD1, the table's D call, lacks a check against the DNA. TRBV21-1 is an annotated pseudogene. The origin of this receptor is a woman between 18 and 30 years old in good health. The CDR3 reads CASSSPHRVHEQYF. The DNA of the CDR3 is TGTGCCAGCAGCTCCCCACACAGGGTTCACGAGCAGTACTTC.